This passage covers 3 T cell receptor beta chains from one sample sequenced in a study of T cells in women clearing cervical HPV infection. Measured with immunoSEQ multiplex PCR; TCRdb has only the in-frame clones, and not every one. This listing includes approximately 25,000 clones. Sequenced: blood buffy coat. Receptors were obtained from a woman aged 18-70 years with a cervical HPV16 infection that either progressed to CIN3+ or cleared (not recorded which).

Of note for this clone: The read finishes 3 residues shy of the CDR3 end, and the germline J gene is used to complete it. V usage is TRBV20-1 and J usage is TRBJ2-1, with 12 positions matching TRBD1. After removal of 4 bases from V and 7 bases from J, the junction contained 8 bases not matched to a gene. Germline V CDR1 and CDR2: DFQATT, SNEGSKA (reference sequence). CDR3 length: 15 amino acids. Partial CDR3 DNA: TGCAGTGCTATAAGGGACAGGGGGCCCGTAAATGAG. This translates into CSAIRDRGPVNE. The whole CDR3 protein is CSAIRDRGPVNEQFF.

Note on this clone: The read comes to an end 3 residues before the CDR3 does, leaving the germline J gene to fill in the end. The chain couples TRBV7-8 to TRBJ2-1, with D perhaps TRBD2 (6 bases). Germline V CDR1 and CDR2: SGHVS, FQNEAQ. The CDR3 covers 15 residues. Trimming took 2 bases from V and 2 from J, leaving 10 bases between them. CDR3 loop: CASSLLEGPYNEQFF. Incomplete CDR3 DNA: TGTGCCAGCAGCTTATTGGAGGGGCCCTACAATGAG.

Comment on this clone: The read comes to an end 3 residues before the CDR3 does, leaving the germline J gene to fill in the end. This chain connects TRBV19 to TRBJ2-4; possible D gene TRBD2, 6 bases. The CDR3 extends over 13 amino acids. The germline gives CDR1 LNHDA, CDR2 SQIVND (reference sequence). CDR3 residues: CASSPRGGYGQYF. CDR3 DNA (partial): TGTGCCAGTAGTCCTCGGGGAGGCTATGGT.